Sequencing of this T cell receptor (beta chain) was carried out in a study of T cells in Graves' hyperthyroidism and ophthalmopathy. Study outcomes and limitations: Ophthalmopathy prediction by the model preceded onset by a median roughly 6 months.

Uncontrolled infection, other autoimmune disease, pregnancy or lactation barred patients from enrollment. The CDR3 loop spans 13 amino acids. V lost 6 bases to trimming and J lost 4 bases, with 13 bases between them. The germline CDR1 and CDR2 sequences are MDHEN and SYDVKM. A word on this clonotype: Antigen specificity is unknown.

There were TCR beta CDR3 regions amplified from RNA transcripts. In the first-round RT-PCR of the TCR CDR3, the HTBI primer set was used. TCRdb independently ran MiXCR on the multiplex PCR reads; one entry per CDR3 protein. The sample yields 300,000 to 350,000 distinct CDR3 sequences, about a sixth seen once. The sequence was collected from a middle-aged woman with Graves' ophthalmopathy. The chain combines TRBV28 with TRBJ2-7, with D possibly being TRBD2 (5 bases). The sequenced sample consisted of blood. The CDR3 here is CASSSLRGYEQYF. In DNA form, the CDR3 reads TGTGCCAGCAGCTCCCTGAGAGGGTACGAGCAGTACTTC.